Presented here are 29 T cell receptor beta chains from one specimen sequenced in a study of OX40 agonist ivuxolimab in advanced cancers. Sequencing used immunoSEQ multiplex PCR; TCRdb keeps in-frame clones, though not all of them. The sample has over 70,000 clones, approximately 78% seen once. The sequenced sample was CD4+ or CD8+ T cells sorted from blood, obtained in a trial of the OX40 agonist ivuxolimab. The receptors here all came from an adult with an advanced solid tumor such as melanoma, head and neck, liver or kidney cancer.

The chain uses TRBV7-2 and TRBJ1-2; 8 positions agree with TRBD1. V dropped 2 bases and J dropped 8; count of bases not matched to a gene: 10. The CDR3 is 15 residues long. The germline V gene encodes CDR1 SGHTA and CDR2 FQGNSA. The CDR3 DNA follows: TGTGCCAGCAGCTTACCCGGCAGGGGGCGGGGAGGCTACACCTTC. Protein: CASSLPGRGRGGYTF.

The sample holds one count of this clone. CDR3 nucleotide sequence: TGTGCCAGCAGCGAGGTTTTGAACACTGAAGCTTTCTTT. Amino acid sequence: CASSEVLNTEAFF. V usage is TRBV4-2 and J usage is TRBJ1-1; no reliable D call. Trimming stripped 5 bases from V and 0 bases from J, with 7 bases between. Germline lookup yields CDR1 LGHNA and CDR2 YNFKEQ. The CDR3 is made up of 13 amino acids.

The gene calls are TRBV2 and TRBJ2-7, with 7 bases matching TRBD1. Germline CDR1 is SNHLY and CDR2 is FYNNEI. The ends lost 3 bases at V and 12 bases at J; junction bases unmatched: 14. The CDR3 length is 14 residues. The CDR3 here is CASSDDRVSTRRYF. CDR3 DNA: TGTGCCAGCAGTGACGACAGGGTCTCTACCCGCCGGTACTTC.

The rearrangement links TRBV28 to TRBJ1-6, with no clear D. The CDR3 extends over 17 amino acids. Between the trimmed V and J ends, which lost 6 bases and 4 bases, there was a span of 19 bases. Germline-derived CDR1 and CDR2 are MDHEN and SYDVKM. CDR3 residues: CASSNRDFPLYNSPLHF. CDR3 DNA: TGTGCCAGCAGCAACCGGGATTTTCCGCTTTATAATTCACCCCTCCACTTT.

This clone was picked up a small number of times. V is TRBV19 and J is TRBJ1-1; 7 bases match TRBD1. There are 14 residues in the CDR3. Germline trimming cut 7 bases from V and 2 bases from J; bases unmatched to any gene: 7. Germline V gene lookup returns CDR1 LNHDA and CDR2 SQIVND (reference sequence). The CDR3 nucleotides read TGTGCCAGTACCCCGGACAGGAGAAACACTGAAGCTTTCTTT. This encodes CASTPDRRNTEAFF. The whole variable domain, filled in from reference TRBV19 and TRBJ1-1, reads DGGITQSPKYLFRKEGQNVTLSCEQNLNHDAMYWYRQDPGQGLRLIYYSQIVNDFQKGDIAEGYSVSREKKESFPLTVTSAQKNPTAFYLCASTPDRRNTEAFFGQGTRLTVV.

The V gene is TRBV6-6, the J gene TRBJ1-6; D unclear. The CDR3 runs 16 residues. Germline CDR1 is MNHNY and CDR2 is SVGAGI (reference sequence). Trimming removed 6 bases at V and 0 bases at J, with 12 bases between. The CDR3 DNA follows: TGTGCCAGCAGAAATCCCCTGAGCTCCTATAATTCACCCCTCCACTTT. Translation: CASRNPLSSYNSPLHF.

DNA for the CDR3: TGTGCCAGCAGTCCATGGGGCCCGGGACAGGGACAGGGAAATACGCAGTATTTT. This encodes CASSPWGPGQGQGNTQYF. The rearrangement links TRBV28 to TRBJ2-3; TRBD1 matches 9 bases. From germline, CDR1 is MDHEN and CDR2 SYDVKM. This CDR3 comprises 18 residues. V was pared by 5 bases and J by 7 bases, with 19 bases of the junction left unmatched.

This clone has a handful of counts. This rearrangement joins TRBV5-1 to TRBJ1-1, with a tentative D call TRBD1 (6 bases). V was cut by 4 bases and J by 1 base, with 14 bases left in between. Germline V lookup: CDR1 SGHRS, CDR2 YFSETQ. There are 15 residues in the CDR3. The CDR3: CASSGGPSGNTEAFF. The CDR3 DNA follows: TGCGCCAGCAGCGGGGGCCCCTCGGGGAACACTGAAGCTTTCTTT.

The V call is TRBV19, the J call TRBJ1-1; D remains unclear. The CDR3 extends over 15 amino acids. The V and J ends lost 1 base and 5 bases respectively, with 14 bases between them. Germline loops: CDR1 LNHDA, CDR2 SQIVND (reference sequence). DNA of the CDR3: TGTGCCAGTAGTATAGGCAGCGTAAGAACAACTGAAGCTTTCTTT. Encoded protein: CASSIGSVRTTEAFF.

This clone was counted once. The chain has TRBV10-2 and TRBJ1-1, with 9 bases matching TRBD1. V was clipped by 6 bases and J by 4 bases; unmatched bases: 9. The CDR3 runs 15 residues. Germline CDR1 reads WSHSY; CDR2 reads SAAADI. CDR3 amino acids: CASRVGTGSSTEAFF. In DNA, the CDR3 is TGCGCCAGCAGGGTAGGGACAGGGTCGTCCACTGAAGCTTTCTTT.

This clone was recorded only once. The gene calls are TRBV15 and TRBJ1-5; 7 bases line up with TRBD1. CDR3 size: 14 residues. Unmatched junction bases numbered 4, after V lost 2 bases and J lost 6 bases. Germline V gene lookup returns CDR1 LNHNV and CDR2 YYDKDF (reference sequence). Here the CDR3 reads CATSRPHRGQPQHF. The CDR3 DNA reads as TGTGCCACCAGCAGACCCCACAGGGGTCAGCCCCAGCATTTT.

A single count supports this clone. V and J are TRBV6-6 and TRBJ1-5, with 9 bases identical to TRBD1. Trimming at V came to 7 bases and at J to 6 bases, leaving 13 bases not matched to a gene. CDR1 is MNHNY, CDR2 SVGAGI, per germline (reference sequence). This CDR3 has 16 amino acids. The CDR3 loop is CASINIGGTGLQPQHF. The CDR3 DNA is TGTGCCAGCATTAACATTGGCGGGACAGGGCTTCAGCCCCAGCATTTT.

The J gene is TRBJ2-2, the V gene TRBV7-6; 7 bases match TRBD2. From germline, CDR1 is SGHVS and CDR2 FNYEAQ. J was trimmed by 5 bases and V by 5 bases; bases with no gene match: 11. The CDR3 sequence is 16 residues long. The CDR3 DNA is TGTGCCAGCAGCCCCCGCGGGGGTGGAAGGACCGGGGAGCTGTTTTTT. Its protein product is CASSPRGGGRTGELFF.

V usage is TRBV4-3 and J usage is TRBJ2-1; TRBD2 aligns across 9 bases. Germline values: CDR1 LGHNA, CDR2 YSLEER. Unmatched junction bases numbered 7, after V lost 0 bases and J lost 4 bases. The length of the CDR3 is 17 residues. The CDR3 loop reads CASSQDNRGGAYNEQFF. Written as DNA, the CDR3 is TGCGCCAGCAGCCAAGATAATCGCGGGGGGGCTTACAATGAGCAGTTCTTC.

This clone was seen only once. The J gene is TRBJ1-1, the V gene TRBV18, with 8 bases fitting TRBD1. The CDR3 has 14 amino acids. Germline CDR1 KGHSH, CDR2 LQKENI. The junction had 4 bases not matched to a gene; V was cut back by 6 bases and J by 1 base. CDR3 sequence (DNA): TGTGCCAGCTCGCCCGGACAGGGGAACACTGAAGCTTTCTTT. Translated: CASSPGQGNTEAFF.

The rearrangement links TRBV6-5 to TRBJ2-7; either TRBD1 or TRBD2 may supply D (5 bases each). The germline CDR1 and CDR2 sequences are MNHEY and SVGAGI. CDR3 length equals 11 residues. Trimming shortened V by 6 bases and J by 12 bases, and 15 bases separated the two germline ends. The DNA of the CDR3 is TGTGCCAGCAGCACCGGGACGGCTGGGTACTTC. Protein product: CASSTGTAGYF.

The gene calls are TRBV27 and TRBJ2-4; weak D call: TRBD1 (5 bases). In germline, CDR1 is MNHEY, CDR2 SMNVEV (reference sequence). The CDR3 has 17 residues. Between the trimmed V and J ends, which lost 2 bases and 8 bases, there was a span of 22 bases. The CDR3 here is CASSLAPPQTVGYIQYF. CDR3 bases: TGTGCCAGCAGTTTAGCCCCGCCCCAGACAGTTGGCTACATTCAGTACTTC.

This chain links TRBV30 with TRBJ1-2; a weak D match, TRBD1 (5 bases). The germline gives CDR1 GTSNPN, CDR2 SVGIG (reference sequence). With 4 bases removed from V and 1 base from J, the gap between germline ends came to 7 bases. The CDR3 sequence is 12 residues long. CDR3 residues: CAWKGRNYGYTF. The DNA of the CDR3 is TGTGCCTGGAAGGGGCGTAACTATGGCTACACCTTC.

The rearrangement uses TRBV27 and TRBJ2-1; 10 nucleotides match TRBD1. The CDR3 sequence is 13 residues long. Germline CDR1 reads MNHEY; CDR2 reads SMNVEV (reference sequence). After removal of 6 bases from V and 14 bases from J, the junction contained 10 bases not matched to a gene. CDR3 protein: CASSHGQGGVEFF. The CDR3 DNA reads TGTGCCAGCAGCCACGGACAGGGGGGAGTGGAGTTCTTC.

The gene calls are TRBV5-1 and TRBJ2-1, with TRBD2 matching 9 bases. Trimming cost V 0 bases and J 5 bases; bases outside gene matches: 18. Germline V gene data show CDR1 as SGHRS and CDR2 as YFSETQ. The CDR3 has 20 residues. The CDR3 loop reads CASSLALVRLAVGRHNEQFF. In nucleotides, the CDR3 is TGCGCCAGCAGCTTGGCATTAGTTCGACTAGCGGTTGGCCGACACAATGAGCAGTTCTTC.

This sequence joins TRBV5-1 and TRBJ2-7, with D tentatively TRBD1 or TRBD2 (6 bases each). The germline CDR1 and CDR2 sequences are SGHRS and YFSETQ. Trimming pared 5 bases from V and 6 bases from J, leaving 18 bases between. CDR3 length equals 14 residues. The CDR3 DNA reads TGCGCCAGCAGTGCGTCAGGGGACTTAGGCGAGCAGTACTTC. It specifies CASSASGDLGEQYF.

This chain joins TRBV10-1 and TRBJ2-1; 12 bases match TRBD2. Trimming cost V 4 bases and J 4 bases; bases outside gene matches: 5. Per germline, CDR1 WNHNN and CDR2 SYGVQD (reference sequence). The CDR3 spans 16 residues. The CDR3 DNA is TGCGCCAGCAGTGTCCAACTAGCGGGAGGTTACAATGAGCAGTTCTTC. It encodes CASSVQLAGGYNEQFF.

This chain uses TRBV7-3 with TRBJ1-3; 10 bases fit TRBD1. The CDR3 runs to 16 residues. V lost 5 bases and J lost 5; bases outside the gene matches: 9. Germline loops: CDR1 SGHTA, CDR2 FQGTGA. This chain's CDR3 is CASSVVDRGRRNTIYF. CDR3 sequence (DNA): TGTGCCAGCAGCGTCGTAGACAGGGGGCGAAGAAACACCATATATTTT.

The rearrangement joins TRBV7-8 to TRBJ1-5, with 10 bases identical to TRBD1. V trimming: 1 base; J trimming: 6 bases; junction bases outside the gene matches: 6. The CDR3 loop spans 16 amino acids. Looked up from germline, CDR1 is SGHVS and CDR2 is FQNEAQ. DNA of the CDR3: TGTGCCAGCAGCTTAGGGACAGGGGGAGCGGTTCAGCCCCAGCATTTT. This gives the protein CASSLGTGGAVQPQHF.

V is TRBV4-1 and J is TRBJ1-3; D not resolved. The germline gives CDR1 MGHRA, CDR2 YSYEKL. The V end was cut by 0 bases, the J end by 0 bases, with 9 bases between. The CDR3 is 16 residues long. The CDR3 here is CASSQDLSYSGNTIYF. CDR3 sequence (DNA): TGCGCCAGCAGCCAAGATCTCAGCTACTCTGGAAACACCATATATTTT.

This chain links TRBV7-9 with TRBJ2-1, with 8 bases identical to TRBD2. Per the germline V gene, CDR1 is SEHNR and CDR2 is FQNEAQ (reference sequence). With 7 bases clipped from V and 6 bases from J, the junction kept 8 bases outside the gene matches. The CDR3 is 14 residues long. In nucleotides, the CDR3 is TGTGCCAGCACCCAGAACGGGGGGGCCAATGAGCAGTTCTTC. As protein: CASTQNGGANEQFF.

In this sample, this clone turned up once. The chain links TRBV7-2 to TRBJ1-5, with a weak D call TRBD1 (5 bases). The CDR3 contains 17 residues. CDR1 is SGHTA, CDR2 FQGNSA, per germline. V lost 8 bases, J lost 2 bases, and 22 bases lay in between. The CDR3 coding sequence is TGTGCCAGCCGGATCGCAGGAAGGGGATACGGCAATCAGCCCCAGCATTTT. It translates to CASRIAGRGYGNQPQHF.

The chain combines TRBV19 with TRBJ1-5; 8 positions agree with TRBD1. The CDR3 is made up of 14 amino acids. Germline V gene sequence: CDR1 LNHDA, CDR2 SQIVND (reference sequence). J was trimmed by 5 bases and V by 1 base; bases with no gene match: 1. CDR3 DNA sequence: TGTGCCAGTAGTATAGGGACAGGGTATCAGCCCCAGCATTTT. Translated, it gives CASSIGTGYQPQHF.

CDR3 loop: CASSSRTTSGRYTGELFF. DNA for the CDR3: TGTGCCAGCAGCTCGAGAACCACTAGCGGCCGTTACACCGGGGAGCTGTTTTTT. The V gene is TRBV7-8, the J gene TRBJ2-2; 8 bases match TRBD2. V lost 4 bases, J lost 3 bases, and 13 bases stayed unmatched. This CDR3 contains 18 residues. From germline, CDR1 is SGHVS and CDR2 FQNEAQ.